Sequencing of this TCR beta chain was carried out in a study of Ad26.COV2.S vaccination and SARS-CoV-2 variants. Study summary: Ad26.COV2.S arm of COV1001 included the donor. The vaccine Ad26.COV2.S was put into the muscle once, or twice with 56 days between.

This CDR3 is 15 amino acids long. V was pared by 5 bases and J by 6 bases, with 19 bases between. CDR1 is MNHEY and CDR2 is SVGEGT in the germline V gene. The method was immunoSEQ multiplex PCR; TCRdb's version includes in-frame clones alone and lacks a portion of them. Of approximately 410,000 clones listed, around 93% are singletons. Sample treatment: roughly 18 received Ad26.COV2.S at low or high dose, single or two shots; several received placebo; per-sample allocation not given. Samples were taken on day 63 after the first vaccine or placebo injection. This clone was seen a single time. This sequence joins TRBV6-2 or TRBV6-3 and TRBJ1-2; D remains ambiguous. This TCR was sampled from a person aged 18-65 years who received the Ad26.COV2.S COVID-19 vaccine or a placebo. This sample comprised peripheral blood, obtained in a trial of Ad26.COV2.S vaccine versus placebo. In DNA, the CDR3 is TGTGCCAGCAGTATAGCCATGGTAGCGGTAGATGGCTACACCTTC. It is translated as CASSIAMVAVDGYTF.